This T cell receptor beta chain appears in the sequencing data of a study of post-analysis software for immune sequencing data. Looking at the study overall: Multiple sclerosis in the patients followed relapsing-remitting, secondary progressive and progressive-relapsing courses.

Study outcomes and limitations: A significant reduction in normalized Chao1 diversity was observed in multiple sclerosis patients versus controls. Samples from one preparation batch, clustered by F measure, grouped strongly together.

This clonotype was counted ten times or more. The antigen remains unidentified. Sequencing libraries made from TCR beta cDNA carried unique molecular identifiers. Around 500,000 cDNA molecules were obtained from around 1 to 9.1 million T cells. One entry per CDR3 protein, called by TCRdb with MiXCR from the PCR reads. The sample holds around 200,000 distinct CDR3 sequences, roughly 28% seen once. The sequenced sample consisted of blood. The TCR comes from a girl aged 2-17 years with multiple sclerosis.

The CDR3 bases are TGTGCCAGCAGCGGTCCGGGACTCTATACGCAGTATTTT. This gives the protein CASSGPGLYTQYF. The chain carries TRBV28 and TRBJ2-3; TRBD2 might be the D (6 bases). The germline V gene encodes CDR1 MDHEN and CDR2 SYDVKM. The CDR3 is made up of 13 amino acids. The ends were cut back, 6 bases at V and 7 bases at J, with 14 bases in the middle.